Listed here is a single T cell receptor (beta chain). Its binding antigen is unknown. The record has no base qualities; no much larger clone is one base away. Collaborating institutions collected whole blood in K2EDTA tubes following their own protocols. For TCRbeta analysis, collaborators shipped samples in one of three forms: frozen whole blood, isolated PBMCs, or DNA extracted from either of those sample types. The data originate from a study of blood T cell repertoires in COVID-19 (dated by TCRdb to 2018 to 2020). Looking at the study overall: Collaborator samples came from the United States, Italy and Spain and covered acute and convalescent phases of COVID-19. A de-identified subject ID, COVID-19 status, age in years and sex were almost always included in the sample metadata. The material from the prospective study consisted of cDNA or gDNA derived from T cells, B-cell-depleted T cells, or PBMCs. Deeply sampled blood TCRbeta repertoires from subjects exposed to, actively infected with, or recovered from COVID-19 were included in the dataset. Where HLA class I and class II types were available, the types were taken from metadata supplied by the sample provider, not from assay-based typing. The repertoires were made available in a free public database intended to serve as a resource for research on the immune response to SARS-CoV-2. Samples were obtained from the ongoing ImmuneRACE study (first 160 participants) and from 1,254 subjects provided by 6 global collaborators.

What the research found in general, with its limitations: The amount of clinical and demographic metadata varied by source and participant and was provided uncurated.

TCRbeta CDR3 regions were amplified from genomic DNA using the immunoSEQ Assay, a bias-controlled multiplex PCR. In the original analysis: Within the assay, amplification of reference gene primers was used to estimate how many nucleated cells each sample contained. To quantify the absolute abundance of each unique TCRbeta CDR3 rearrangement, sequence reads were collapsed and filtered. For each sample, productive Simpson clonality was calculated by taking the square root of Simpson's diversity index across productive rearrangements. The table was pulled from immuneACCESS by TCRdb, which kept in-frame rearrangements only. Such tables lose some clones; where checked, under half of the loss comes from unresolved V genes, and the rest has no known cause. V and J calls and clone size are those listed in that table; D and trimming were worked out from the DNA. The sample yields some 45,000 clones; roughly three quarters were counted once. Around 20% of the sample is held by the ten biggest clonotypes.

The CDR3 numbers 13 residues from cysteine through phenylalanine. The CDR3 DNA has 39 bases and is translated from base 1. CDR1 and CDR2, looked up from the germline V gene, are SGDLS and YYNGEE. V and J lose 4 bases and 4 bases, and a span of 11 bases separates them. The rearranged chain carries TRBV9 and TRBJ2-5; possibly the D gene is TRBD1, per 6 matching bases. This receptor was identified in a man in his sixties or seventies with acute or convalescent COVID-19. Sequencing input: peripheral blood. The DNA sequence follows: TGTGCCAGCAGCTCTACAGGGCGAGAGACCCAGTACTTC. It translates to CASSSTGRETQYF.